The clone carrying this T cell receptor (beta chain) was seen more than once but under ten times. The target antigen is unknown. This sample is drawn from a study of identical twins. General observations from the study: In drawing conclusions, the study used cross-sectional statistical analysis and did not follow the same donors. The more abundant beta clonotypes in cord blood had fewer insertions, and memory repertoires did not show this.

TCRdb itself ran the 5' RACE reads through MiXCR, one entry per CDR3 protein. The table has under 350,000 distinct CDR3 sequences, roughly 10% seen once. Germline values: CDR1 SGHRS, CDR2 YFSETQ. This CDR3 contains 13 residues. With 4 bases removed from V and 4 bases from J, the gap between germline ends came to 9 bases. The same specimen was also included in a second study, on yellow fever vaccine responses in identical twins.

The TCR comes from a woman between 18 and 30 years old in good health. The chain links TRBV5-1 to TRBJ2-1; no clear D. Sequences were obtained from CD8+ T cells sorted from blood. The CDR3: CASSHVMYNEQFF. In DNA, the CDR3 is TGCGCCAGCAGCCATGTCATGTACAATGAGCAGTTCTTC.